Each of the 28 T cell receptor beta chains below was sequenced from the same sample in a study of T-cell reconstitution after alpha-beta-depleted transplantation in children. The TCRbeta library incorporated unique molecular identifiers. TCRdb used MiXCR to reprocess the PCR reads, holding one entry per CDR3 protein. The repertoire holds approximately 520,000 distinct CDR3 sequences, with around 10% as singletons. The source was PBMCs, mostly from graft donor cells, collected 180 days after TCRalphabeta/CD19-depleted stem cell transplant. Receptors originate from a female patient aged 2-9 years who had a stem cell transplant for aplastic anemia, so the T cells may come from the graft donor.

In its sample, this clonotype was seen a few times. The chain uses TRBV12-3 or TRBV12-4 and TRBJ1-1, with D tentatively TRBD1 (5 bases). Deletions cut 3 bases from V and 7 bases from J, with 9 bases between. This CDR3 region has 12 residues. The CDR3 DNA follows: TGTGCCAGCAGTTTGGCCAGGGTTGAAGCTTTCTTT. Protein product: CASSLARVEAFF.

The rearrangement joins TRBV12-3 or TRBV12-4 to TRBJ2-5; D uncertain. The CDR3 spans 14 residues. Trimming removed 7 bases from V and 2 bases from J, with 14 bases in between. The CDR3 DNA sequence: TGTGCCAGCACCCGAGGACGGGTACAAGAGACCCAGTACTTC. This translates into CASTRGRVQETQYF.

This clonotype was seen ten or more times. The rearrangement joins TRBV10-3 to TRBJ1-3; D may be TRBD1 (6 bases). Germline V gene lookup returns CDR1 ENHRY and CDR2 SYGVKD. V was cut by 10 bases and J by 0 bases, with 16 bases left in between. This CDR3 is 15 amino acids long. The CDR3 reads CATRQGPRSGNTIYF. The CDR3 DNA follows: TGTGCCACCCGCCAGGGGCCCCGCTCTGGAAACACCATATATTTT.

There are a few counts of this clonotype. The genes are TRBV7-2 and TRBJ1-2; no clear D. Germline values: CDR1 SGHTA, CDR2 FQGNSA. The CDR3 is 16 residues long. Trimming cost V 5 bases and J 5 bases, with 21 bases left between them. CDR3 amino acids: CASSPRRVGNPYGYTF. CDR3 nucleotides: TGTGCCAGCAGCCCCCGTCGAGTGGGGAACCCTTATGGCTACACCTTC.

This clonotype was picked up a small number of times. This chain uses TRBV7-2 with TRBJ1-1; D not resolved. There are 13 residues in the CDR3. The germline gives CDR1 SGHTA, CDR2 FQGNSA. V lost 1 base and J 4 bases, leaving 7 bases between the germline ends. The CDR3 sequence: CASSLVEGTEAFF. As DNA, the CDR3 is TGTGCCAGCAGCTTAGTTGAGGGCACTGAAGCTTTCTTT.

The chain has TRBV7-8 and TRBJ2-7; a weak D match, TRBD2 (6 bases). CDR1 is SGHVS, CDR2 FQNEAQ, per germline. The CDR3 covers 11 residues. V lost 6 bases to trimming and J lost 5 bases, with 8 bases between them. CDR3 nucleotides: TGTGCCAGCAGTTGGAGGGACGAGCAGTACTTC. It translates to CASSWRDEQYF.

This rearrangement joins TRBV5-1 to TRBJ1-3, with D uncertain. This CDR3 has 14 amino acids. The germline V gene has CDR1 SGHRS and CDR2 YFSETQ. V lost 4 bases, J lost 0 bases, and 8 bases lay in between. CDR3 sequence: CASSETISGNTIYF. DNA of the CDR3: TGCGCCAGCAGCGAGACGATCTCTGGAAACACCATATATTTT.

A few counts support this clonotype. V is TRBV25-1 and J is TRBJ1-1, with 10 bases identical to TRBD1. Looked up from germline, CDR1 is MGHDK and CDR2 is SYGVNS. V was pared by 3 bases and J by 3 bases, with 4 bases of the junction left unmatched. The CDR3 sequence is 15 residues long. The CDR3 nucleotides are TGTGCCAGCAGTGATTGGACAGGGGGGGACACTGAAGCTTTCTTT. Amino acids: CASSDWTGGDTEAFF.

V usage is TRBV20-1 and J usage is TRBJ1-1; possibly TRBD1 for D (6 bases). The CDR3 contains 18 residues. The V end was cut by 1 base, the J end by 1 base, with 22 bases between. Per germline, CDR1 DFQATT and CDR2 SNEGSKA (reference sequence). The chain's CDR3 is CSARAGGRGRGWNTEAFF. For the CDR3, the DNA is TGCAGTGCTAGAGCTGGGGGGCGGGGGAGAGGGTGGAACACTGAAGCTTTCTTT.

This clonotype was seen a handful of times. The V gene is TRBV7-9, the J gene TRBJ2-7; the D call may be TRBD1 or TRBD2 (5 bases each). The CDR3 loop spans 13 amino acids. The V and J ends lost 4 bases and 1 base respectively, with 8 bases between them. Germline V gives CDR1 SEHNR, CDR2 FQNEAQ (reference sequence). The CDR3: CASSSRESYEQYV. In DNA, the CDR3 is TGTGCCAGCAGCTCCAGGGAGTCCTACGAGCAGTACGTC.

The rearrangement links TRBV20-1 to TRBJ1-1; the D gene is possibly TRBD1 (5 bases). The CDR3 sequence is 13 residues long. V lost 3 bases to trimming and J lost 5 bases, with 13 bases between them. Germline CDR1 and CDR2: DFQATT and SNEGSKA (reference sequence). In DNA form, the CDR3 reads TGCAGTGCTAGTCTGGGGGGAAGTACTGAAGCTTTCTTT. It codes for CSASLGGSTEAFF.

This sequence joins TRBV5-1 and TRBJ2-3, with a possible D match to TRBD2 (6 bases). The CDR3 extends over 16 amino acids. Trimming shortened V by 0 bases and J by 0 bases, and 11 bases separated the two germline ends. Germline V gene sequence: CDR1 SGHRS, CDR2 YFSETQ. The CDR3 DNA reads TGCGCCAGCAGCTTGGTTCCCGGGGGAAGCACAGATACGCAGTATTTT. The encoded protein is CASSLVPGGSTDTQYF.

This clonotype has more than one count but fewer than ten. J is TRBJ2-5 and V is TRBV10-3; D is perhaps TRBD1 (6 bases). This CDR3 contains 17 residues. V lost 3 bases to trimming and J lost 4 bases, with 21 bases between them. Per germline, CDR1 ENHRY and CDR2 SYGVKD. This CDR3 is CAISELHRDTFLETQYF. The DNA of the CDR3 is TGTGCCATCAGTGAACTCCACCGGGACACCTTTTTAGAGACCCAGTACTTC.

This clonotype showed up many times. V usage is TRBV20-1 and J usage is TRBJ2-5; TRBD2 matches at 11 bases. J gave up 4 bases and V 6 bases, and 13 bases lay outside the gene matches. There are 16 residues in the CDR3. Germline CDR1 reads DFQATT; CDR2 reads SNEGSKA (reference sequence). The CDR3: CSAPDPTSGSRETQYF. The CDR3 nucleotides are TGCAGTGCCCCGGACCCTACTAGCGGGAGTAGAGAGACCCAGTACTTC.

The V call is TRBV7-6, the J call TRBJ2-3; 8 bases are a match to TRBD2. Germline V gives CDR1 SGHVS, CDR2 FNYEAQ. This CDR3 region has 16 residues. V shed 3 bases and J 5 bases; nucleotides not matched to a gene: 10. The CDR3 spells CASSLRGGRTGDTQYF. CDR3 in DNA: TGTGCCAGCAGCTTGAGGGGCGGGAGGACCGGAGATACGCAGTATTTT.

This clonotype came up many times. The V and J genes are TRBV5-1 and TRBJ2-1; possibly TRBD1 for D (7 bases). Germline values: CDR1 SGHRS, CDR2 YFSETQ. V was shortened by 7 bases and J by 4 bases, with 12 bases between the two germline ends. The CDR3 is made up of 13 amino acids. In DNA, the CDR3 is TGCGCCAGCGTGGAGGGGGCATACAATGAGCAGTTCTTC. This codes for CASVEGAYNEQFF.

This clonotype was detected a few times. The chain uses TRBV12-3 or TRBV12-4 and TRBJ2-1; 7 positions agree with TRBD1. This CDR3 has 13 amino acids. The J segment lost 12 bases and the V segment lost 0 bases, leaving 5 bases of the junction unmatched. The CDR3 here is CASSLAGDSMQFF. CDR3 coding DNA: TGTGCCAGCAGTTTAGCGGGGGACAGTATGCAGTTCTTC.

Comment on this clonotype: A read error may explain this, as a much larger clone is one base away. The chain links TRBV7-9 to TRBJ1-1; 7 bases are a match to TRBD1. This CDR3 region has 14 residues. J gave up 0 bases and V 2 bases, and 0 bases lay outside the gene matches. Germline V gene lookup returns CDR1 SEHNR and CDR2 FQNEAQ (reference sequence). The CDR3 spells CASSLQGVNTEAFF. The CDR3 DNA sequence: TGTGCCAGCAGCTTACAGGGGGTGAACACTGAAGCTTTCTTT.

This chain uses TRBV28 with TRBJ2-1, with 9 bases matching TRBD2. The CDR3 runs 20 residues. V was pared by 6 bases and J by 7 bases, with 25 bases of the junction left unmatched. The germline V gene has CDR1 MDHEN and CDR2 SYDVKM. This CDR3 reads CASSTNRFALSSGVWNEQFF. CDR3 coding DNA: TGTGCCAGCAGCACCAACAGGTTCGCGCTCTCTAGCGGGGTGTGGAATGAGCAGTTCTTC.

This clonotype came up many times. The CDR3: CASSPDRGSVKNIQYF. The CDR3 nucleotides are TGTGCCAGCTCCCCCGACAGGGGTTCTGTCAAAAACATTCAGTACTTC. The J gene is TRBJ2-4, the V gene TRBV18; 8 nucleotides agree with TRBD1. With V trimmed by 6 bases and J by 3 bases, 10 bases remained unmatched. The germline CDR1 and CDR2 sequences are KGHSH and LQKENI. The CDR3 consists of 16 residues.

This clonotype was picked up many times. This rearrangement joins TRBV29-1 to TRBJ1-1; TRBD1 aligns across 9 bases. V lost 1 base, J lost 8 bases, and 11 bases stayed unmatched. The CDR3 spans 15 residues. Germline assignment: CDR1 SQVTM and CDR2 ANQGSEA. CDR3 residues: CSVEGPSGQGPEAFF. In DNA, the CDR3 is TGCAGCGTTGAAGGGCCTTCGGGACAGGGCCCCGAAGCTTTCTTT.

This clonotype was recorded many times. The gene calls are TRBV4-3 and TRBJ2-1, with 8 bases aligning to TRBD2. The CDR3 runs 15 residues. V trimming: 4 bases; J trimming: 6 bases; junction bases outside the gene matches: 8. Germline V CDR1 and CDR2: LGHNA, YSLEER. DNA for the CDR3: TGCGCCAGCAGCCGAGACACCGGGACTAGCAATGAGCAGTTCTTC. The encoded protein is CASSRDTGTSNEQFF.

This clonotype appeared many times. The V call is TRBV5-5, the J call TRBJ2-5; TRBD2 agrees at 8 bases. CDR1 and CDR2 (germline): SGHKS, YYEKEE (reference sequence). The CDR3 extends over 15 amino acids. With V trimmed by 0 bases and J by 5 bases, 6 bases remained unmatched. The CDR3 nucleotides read TGTGCCAGCAGCTTGGTGGGTCCGGGAGGGGAGACCCAGTACTTC. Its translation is CASSLVGPGGETQYF.

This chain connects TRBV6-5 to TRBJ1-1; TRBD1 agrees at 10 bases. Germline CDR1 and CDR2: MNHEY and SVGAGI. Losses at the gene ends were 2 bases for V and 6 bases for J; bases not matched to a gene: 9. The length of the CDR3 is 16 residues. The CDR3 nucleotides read TGTGCCAGCAGTTACAGAGAAACCGGGACAGGGGCTGAAGCTTTCTTT. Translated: CASSYRETGTGAEAFF.

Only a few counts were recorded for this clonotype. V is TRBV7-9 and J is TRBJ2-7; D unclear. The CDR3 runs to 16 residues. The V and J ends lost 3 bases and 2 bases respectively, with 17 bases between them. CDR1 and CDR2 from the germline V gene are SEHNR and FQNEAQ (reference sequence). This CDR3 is CASSFPSMGSTYEQYF. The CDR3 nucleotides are TGTGCCAGCAGCTTTCCGAGTATGGGCTCAACCTACGAGCAGTACTTC.

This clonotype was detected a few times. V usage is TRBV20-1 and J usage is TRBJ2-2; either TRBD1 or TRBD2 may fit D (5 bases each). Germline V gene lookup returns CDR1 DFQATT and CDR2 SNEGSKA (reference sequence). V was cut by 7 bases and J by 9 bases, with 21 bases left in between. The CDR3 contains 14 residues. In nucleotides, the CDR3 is TGCAGTGATTCCCCAGCCGGGACGCCTCGGGAGCTGTTTTTT. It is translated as CSDSPAGTPRELFF.

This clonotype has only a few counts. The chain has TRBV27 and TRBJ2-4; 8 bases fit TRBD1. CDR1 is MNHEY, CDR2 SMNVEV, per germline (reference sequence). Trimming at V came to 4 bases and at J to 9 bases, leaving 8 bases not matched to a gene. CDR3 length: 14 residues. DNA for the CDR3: TGTGCCAGCAGTTCGGACAGGGATCGTAGCATTCAGTACTTC. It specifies CASSSDRDRSIQYF.

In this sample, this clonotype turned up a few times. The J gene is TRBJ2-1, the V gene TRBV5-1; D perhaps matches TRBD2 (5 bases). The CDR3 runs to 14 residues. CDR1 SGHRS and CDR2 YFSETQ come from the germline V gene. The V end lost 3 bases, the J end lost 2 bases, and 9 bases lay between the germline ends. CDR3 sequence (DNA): TGCGCCAGCAGCTGGGAGATACCCTACAATGAGCAGTTCTTC. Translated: CASSWEIPYNEQFF.